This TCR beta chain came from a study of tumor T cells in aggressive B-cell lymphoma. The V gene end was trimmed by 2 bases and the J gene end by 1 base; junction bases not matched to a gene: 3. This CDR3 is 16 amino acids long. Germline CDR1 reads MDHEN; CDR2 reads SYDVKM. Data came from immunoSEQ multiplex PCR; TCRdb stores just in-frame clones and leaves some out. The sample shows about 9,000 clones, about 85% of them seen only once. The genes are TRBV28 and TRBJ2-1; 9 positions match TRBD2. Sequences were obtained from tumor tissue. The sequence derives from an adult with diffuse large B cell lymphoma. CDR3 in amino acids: CASSLSGGPSYNEQFF. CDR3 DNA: TGTGCCAGCAGTTTAAGCGGGGGGCCGTCCTACAATGAGCAGTTCTTC.